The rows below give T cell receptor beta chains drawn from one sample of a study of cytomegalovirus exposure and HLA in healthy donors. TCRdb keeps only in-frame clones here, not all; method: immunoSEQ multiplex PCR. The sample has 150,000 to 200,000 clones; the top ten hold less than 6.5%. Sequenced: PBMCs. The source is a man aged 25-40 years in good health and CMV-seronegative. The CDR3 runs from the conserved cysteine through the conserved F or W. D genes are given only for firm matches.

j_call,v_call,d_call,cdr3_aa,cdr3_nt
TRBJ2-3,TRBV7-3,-,CASSFQGTTADTQYF,TGTGCCAGCAGCTTTCAGGGTACAACGGCAGATACGCAGTATTTT
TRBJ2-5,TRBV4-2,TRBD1,CASSQDSDRGQETQYF,TGTGCCAGCAGCCAAGATTCGGACAGGGGGCAGGAGACCCAGTACTTC
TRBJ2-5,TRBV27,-,CASRAGSQETQYF,TGTGCCAGCAGGGCGGGGAGCCAAGAGACCCAGTACTTC
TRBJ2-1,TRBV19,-,CASNLRGINEQFF,TGTGCCAGTAACCTCCGGGGGATCAATGAGCAGTTCTTC
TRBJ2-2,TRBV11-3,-,CASSLTGGPRTRELFF,TGTGCCAGCAGCCTAACCGGGGGTCCAAGGACCCGGGAGCTGTTTTTT
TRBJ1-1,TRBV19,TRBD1,CASSIVGQGDTEAFF,TGTGCCAGTAGTATAGTCGGACAGGGGGACACTGAAGCTTTCTTT
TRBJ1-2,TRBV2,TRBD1,CASSETGAPSQDYGYTF,TGTGCCAGCAGTGAAACAGGGGCACCCTCACAGGATTATGGCTACACCTTC
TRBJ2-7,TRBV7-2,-,CASSLLGGSYEQYF,TGTGCCAGCAGCTTACTAGGCGGCTCCTACGAGCAGTACTTC
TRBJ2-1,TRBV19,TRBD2,CASSPFSGRSYNEQFF,TGTGCCAGTAGTCCCTTTAGCGGGCGCTCCTACAATGAGCAGTTCTTC
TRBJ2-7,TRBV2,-,CASSVWGPSYEQYF,TGTGCCAGCAGTGTTTGGGGCCCTTCCTACGAGCAGTACTTC